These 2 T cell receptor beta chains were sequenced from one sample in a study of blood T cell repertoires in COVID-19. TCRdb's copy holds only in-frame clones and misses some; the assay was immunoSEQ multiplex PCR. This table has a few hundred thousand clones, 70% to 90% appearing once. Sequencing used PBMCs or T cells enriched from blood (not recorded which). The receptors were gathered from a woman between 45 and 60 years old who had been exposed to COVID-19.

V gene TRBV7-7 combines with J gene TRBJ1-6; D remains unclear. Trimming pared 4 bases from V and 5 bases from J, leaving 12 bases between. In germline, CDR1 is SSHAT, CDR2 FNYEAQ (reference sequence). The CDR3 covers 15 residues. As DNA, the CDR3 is TGTGCCAGCAGCTCCCCCCAGGTCAATAATTCACCCCTCCACTTT. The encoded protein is CASSSPQVNNSPLHF.

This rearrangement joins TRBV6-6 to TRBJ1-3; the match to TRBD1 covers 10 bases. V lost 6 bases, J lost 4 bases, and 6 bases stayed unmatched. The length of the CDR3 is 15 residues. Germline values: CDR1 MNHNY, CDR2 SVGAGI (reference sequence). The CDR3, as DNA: TGTGCCAGCAGGGCGACAGGGGGCGCCGGAAACACCATATATTTT. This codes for CASRATGGAGNTIYF.